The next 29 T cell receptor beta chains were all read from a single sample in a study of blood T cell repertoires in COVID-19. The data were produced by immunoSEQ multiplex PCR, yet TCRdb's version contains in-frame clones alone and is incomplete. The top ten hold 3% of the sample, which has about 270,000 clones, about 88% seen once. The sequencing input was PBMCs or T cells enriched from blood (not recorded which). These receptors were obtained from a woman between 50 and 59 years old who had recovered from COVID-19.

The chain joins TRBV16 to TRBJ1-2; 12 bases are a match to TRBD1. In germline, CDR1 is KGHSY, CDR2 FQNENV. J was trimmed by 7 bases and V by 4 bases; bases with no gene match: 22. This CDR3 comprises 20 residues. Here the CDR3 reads CASSLQSPFRPGQGAVGYTF. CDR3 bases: TGTGCCAGCAGCCTACAGAGCCCATTCCGACCGGGACAGGGGGCCGTTGGCTACACCTTC. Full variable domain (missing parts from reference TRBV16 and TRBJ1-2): GEEVAQTPKHLVRGEGQKAKLYCAPIKGHSYVFWYQQVLKNEFKFLISFQNENVFDETGMPKERFSAKCLPNSPCSLEIQATKLEDSAVYFCASSLQSPFRPGQGAVGYTFGSGTRLTVV.

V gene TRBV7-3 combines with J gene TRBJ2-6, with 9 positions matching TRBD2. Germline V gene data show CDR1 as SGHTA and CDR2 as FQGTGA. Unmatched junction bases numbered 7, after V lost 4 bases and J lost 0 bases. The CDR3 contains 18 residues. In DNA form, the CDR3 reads TGTGCCAGCAGCTCCCTCGGGCGGGAGGGCTCTGGGGCCAACGTCCTGACTTTC. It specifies CASSSLGREGSGANVLTF.

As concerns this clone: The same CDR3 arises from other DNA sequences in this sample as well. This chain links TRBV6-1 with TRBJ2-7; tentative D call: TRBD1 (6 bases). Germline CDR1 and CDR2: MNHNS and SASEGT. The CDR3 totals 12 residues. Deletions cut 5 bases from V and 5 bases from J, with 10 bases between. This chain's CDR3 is CASSLQGNEQYF. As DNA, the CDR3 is TGTGCCAGCAGTTTACAGGGAAACGAGCAGTACTTC.

CDR3: CASSPSQGNYGYTF. As DNA, the CDR3 is TGCGCCAGCAGCCCCTCACAGGGAAACTATGGCTACACCTTC. The chain combines TRBV4-1 with TRBJ1-2, with a possible D match to TRBD1 (6 bases). V lost 4 bases and J 2 bases, leaving 11 bases between the germline ends. The CDR3 has 14 amino acids. CDR1 and CDR2 (germline): MGHRA, YSYEKL.

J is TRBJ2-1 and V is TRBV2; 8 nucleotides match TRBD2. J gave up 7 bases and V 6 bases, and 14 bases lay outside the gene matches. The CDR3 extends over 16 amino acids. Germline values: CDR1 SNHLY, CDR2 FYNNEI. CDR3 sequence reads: CASSGQGTRLTNEQFF. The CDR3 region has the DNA TGTGCCAGCAGCGGGCAAGGGACTAGACTAACGAATGAGCAGTTCTTC.

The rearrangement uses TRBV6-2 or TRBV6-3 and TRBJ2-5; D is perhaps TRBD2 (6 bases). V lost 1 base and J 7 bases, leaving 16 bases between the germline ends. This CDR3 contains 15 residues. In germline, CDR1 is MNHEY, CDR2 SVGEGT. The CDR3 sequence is CASSYYGSGEGTQYF. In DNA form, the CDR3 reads TGTGCCAGCAGTTACTATGGTAGCGGCGAAGGGACCCAGTACTTC.

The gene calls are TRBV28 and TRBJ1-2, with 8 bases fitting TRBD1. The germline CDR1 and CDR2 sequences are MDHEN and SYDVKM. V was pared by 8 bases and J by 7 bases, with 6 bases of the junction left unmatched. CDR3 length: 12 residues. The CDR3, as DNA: TGTGCCAGCCTCGGGACAGGTTTTGGCTACACCTTC. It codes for CASLGTGFGYTF.

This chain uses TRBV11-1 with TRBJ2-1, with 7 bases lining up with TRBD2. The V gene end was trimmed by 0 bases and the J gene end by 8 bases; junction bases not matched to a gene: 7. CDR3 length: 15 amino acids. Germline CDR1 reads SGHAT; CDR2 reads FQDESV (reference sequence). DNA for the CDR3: TGTGCCAGCAGCTTAGCCAACGGACTAGGTGATGAGCAGTTCTTC. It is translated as CASSLANGLGDEQFF.

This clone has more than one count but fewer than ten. CDR3 sequence: CASSTGGSGANVLTF. The CDR3 region has the DNA TGTGCCAGCAGTACAGGGGGCTCTGGGGCCAACGTCCTGACTTTC. The chain joins TRBV6-5 to TRBJ2-6; 8 bases map to TRBD1. V dropped 5 bases and J dropped 0; count of bases not matched to a gene: 0. Germline V gene sequence: CDR1 MNHEY, CDR2 SVGAGI. The CDR3 runs to 15 residues.

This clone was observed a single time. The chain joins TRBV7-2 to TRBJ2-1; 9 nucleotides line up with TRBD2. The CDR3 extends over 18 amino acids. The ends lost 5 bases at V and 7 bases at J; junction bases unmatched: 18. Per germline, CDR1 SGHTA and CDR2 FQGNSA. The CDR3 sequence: CASSVSFGGRAGGNEQFF. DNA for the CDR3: TGTGCCAGCAGCGTAAGTTTCGGCGGGAGGGCTGGTGGGAATGAGCAGTTCTTC.

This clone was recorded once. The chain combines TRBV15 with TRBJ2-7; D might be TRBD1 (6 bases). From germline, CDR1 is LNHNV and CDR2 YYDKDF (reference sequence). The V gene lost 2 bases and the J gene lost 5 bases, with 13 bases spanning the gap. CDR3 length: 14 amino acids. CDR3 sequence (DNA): TGTGCCACCAGCAGATCCGGGACAACAAACGAGCAGTACTTC. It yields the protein CATSRSGTTNEQYF.

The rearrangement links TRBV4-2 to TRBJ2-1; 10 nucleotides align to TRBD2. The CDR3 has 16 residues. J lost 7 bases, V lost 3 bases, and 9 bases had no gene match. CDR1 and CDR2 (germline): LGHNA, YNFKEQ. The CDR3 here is CASSHSAGGPWNEQFF. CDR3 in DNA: TGTGCCAGCAGCCACTCAGCGGGAGGGCCTTGGAATGAGCAGTTCTTC.

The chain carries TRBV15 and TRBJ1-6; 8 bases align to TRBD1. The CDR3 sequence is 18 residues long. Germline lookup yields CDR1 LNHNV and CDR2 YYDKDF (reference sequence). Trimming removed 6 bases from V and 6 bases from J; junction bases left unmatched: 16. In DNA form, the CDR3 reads TGTGCCACCAGGACCGGGACAGGACCTGAGGGGCGTAATTCACCCCTCCACTTT. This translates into CATRTGTGPEGRNSPLHF.

CDR3 sequence: CASSPTSTSHEQYF. The CDR3 nucleotides are TGTGCCAGCTCACCAACCTCCACTAGCCACGAGCAGTACTTC. The V gene is TRBV18, the J gene TRBJ2-7, with D possibly matching TRBD2 (6 bases). V lost 2 bases to trimming and J lost 5 bases, with 13 bases between them. The germline CDR1 and CDR2 sequences are KGHSH and LQKENI. This CDR3 region has 14 residues.

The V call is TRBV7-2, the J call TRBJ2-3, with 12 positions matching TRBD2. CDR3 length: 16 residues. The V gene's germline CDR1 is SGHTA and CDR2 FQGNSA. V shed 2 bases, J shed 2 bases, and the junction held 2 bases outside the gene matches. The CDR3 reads CASSLLAGGTTDTQYF. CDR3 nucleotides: TGTGCCAGCAGCTTACTAGCGGGAGGGACCACAGATACGCAGTATTTT.

The CDR3 loop reads CASSLAGEQGEKLFF. The CDR3 DNA follows: TGTGCCAGCAGCTTAGCGGGGGAACAGGGTGAAAAACTGTTTTTT. V and J are TRBV7-8 and TRBJ1-4, with D perhaps TRBD1 (6 bases). The length of the CDR3 is 15 residues. The germline V gene has CDR1 SGHVS and CDR2 FQNEAQ. Trimming left V 0 bases short and J 7 bases short, with 12 bases between.

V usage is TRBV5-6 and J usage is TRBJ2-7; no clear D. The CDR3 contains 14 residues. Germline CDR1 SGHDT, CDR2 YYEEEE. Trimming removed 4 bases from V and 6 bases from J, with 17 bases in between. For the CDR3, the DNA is TGTGCCAGCAGCCCTGAACGCGTACCGTCCGAGCAGTACTTC. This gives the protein CASSPERVPSEQYF. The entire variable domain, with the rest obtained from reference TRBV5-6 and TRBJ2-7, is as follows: DAGVTQSPTHLIKTRGQQVTLRCSPKSGHDTVSWYQQALGQGPQFIFQYYEEEERQRGNFPDRFSGHQFPNYSSELNVNALLLGDSALYLCASSPERVPSEQYFGPGTRLTVT.

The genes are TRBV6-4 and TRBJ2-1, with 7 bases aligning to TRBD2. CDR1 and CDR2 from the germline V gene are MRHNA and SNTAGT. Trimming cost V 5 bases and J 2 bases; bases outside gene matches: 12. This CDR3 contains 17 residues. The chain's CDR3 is CASSKFGASGAYNEQFF. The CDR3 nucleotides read TGTGCCAGCAGTAAATTCGGGGCTAGCGGAGCCTACAATGAGCAGTTCTTC.

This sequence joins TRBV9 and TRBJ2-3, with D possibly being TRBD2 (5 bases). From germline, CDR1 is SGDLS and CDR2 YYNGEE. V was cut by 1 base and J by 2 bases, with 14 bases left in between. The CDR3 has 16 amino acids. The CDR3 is CASSVRAGDYTDTQYF. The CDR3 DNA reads TGTGCCAGCAGCGTACGGGCGGGCGATTACACAGATACGCAGTATTTT.

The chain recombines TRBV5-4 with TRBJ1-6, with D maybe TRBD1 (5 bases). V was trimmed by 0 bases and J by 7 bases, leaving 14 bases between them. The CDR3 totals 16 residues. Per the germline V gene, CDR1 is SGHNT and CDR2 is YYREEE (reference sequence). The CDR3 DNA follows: TGTGCCAGCAGCTTGGTGCTAGGGGTAAAGAATTCACCCCTCCACTTT. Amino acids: CASSLVLGVKNSPLHF.

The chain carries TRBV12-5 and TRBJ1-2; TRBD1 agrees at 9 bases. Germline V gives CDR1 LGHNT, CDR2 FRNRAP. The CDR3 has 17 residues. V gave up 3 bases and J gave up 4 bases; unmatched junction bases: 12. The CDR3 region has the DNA TGTGCTAGTGGTTTAGACCGGACAGGGGCCGGCTCCTATGGCTACACCTTC. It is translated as CASGLDRTGAGSYGYTF.

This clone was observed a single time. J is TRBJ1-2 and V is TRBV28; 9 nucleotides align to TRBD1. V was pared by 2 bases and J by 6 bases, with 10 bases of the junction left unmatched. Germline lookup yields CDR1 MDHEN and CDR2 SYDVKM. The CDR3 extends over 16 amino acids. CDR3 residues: CASSLSIGTGFDGYTF. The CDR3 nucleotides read TGTGCCAGCAGTTTAAGTATCGGGACAGGGTTTGATGGCTACACCTTC.

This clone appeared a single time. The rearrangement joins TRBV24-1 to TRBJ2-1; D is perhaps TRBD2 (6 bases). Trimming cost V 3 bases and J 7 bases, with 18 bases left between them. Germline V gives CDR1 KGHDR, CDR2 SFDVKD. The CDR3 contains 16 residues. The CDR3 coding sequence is TGTGCCACCAGTGATCTCCGCGGGGCCGCCGGGAATGAGCAGTTCTTC. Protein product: CATSDLRGAAGNEQFF.

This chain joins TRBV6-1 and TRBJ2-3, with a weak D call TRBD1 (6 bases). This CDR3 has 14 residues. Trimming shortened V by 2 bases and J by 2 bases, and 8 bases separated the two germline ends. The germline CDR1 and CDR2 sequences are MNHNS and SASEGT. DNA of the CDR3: TGTGCCAGCAGTGAAAGGACAGCCACAGATACGCAGTATTTT. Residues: CASSERTATDTQYF.

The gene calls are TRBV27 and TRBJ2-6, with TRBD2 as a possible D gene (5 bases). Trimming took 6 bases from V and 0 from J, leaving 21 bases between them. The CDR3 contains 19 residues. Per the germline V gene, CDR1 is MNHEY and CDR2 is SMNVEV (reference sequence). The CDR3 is CASSRTEPGNPSGANVLTF. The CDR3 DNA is TGTGCCAGCAGCCGAACAGAGCCGGGAAACCCCTCTGGGGCCAACGTCCTGACTTTC.

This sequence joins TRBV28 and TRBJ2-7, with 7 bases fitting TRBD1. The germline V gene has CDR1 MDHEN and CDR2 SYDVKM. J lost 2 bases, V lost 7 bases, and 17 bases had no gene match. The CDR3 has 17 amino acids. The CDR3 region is CASTRRLLDRLTYEQYF. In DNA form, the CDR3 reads TGTGCCAGCACCCGAAGACTACTGGACAGGTTAACCTACGAGCAGTACTTC.

The CDR3: CASSTGTGTYEQYF. The CDR3 DNA sequence: TGTGCCAGCAGTACCGGGACAGGTACCTACGAGCAGTACTTC. The chain carries TRBV28 and TRBJ2-7; the match to TRBD1 covers 8 bases. The CDR3 has 14 amino acids. J gave up 2 bases and V 5 bases, and 5 bases lay outside the gene matches. The V gene's germline CDR1 is MDHEN and CDR2 SYDVKM.

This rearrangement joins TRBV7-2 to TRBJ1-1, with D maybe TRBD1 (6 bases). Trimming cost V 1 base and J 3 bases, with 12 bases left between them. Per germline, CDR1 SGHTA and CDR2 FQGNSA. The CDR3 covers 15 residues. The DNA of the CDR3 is TGTGCCAGCAGCTTAGAGTGGGGGCGCGACACTGAAGCTTTCTTT. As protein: CASSLEWGRDTEAFF.

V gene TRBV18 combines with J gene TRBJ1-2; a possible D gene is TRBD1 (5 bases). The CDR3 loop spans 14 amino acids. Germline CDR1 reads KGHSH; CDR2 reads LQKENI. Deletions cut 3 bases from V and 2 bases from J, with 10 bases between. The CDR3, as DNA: TGTGCCAGCTCACCGGCAGGGATCAACTATGGCTACACCTTC. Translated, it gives CASSPAGINYGYTF.